There are a few counts of the clone carrying this T cell receptor (beta chain). Germline CDR1 and CDR2: SGHTA and FQGNSA. The V gene end was trimmed by 2 bases and the J gene end by 9 bases; junction bases not matched to a gene: 6. The CDR3 is 15 amino acids. This sample stems from a study of early T cells in non-severe SARS-CoV-2 infection. Each cDNA molecule carried a unique molecular identifier. Using its own MiXCR run on the 5' RACE reads, TCRdb lists one record per CDR3 protein. The table lists around 57,000 distinct CDR3 sequences, about an eighth of them singletons. Material: whole blood. The chain combines TRBV7-2 with TRBJ2-1; 11 positions agree with TRBD2. The TCR originated in an adult who was a healthcare worker with PCR-confirmed SARS-CoV-2 infection or an uninfected control (not recorded which). The CDR3 protein is CASSLSSSGRVEQFF. DNA for the CDR3: TGTGCCAGCAGCTTAAGTAGTAGCGGGAGGGTTGAGCAGTTCTTC.